A selection of T cell receptor beta chains follows, all from one sample in a study of T cell responses to AZD1222 COVID-19 vaccine. This table comes from immunoSEQ multiplex PCR, and its TCRdb copy is limited to in-frame clones, with some not included. The repertoire has 150,000 to 200,000 clones, about 89% of them found once; the top ten carry 3% to 4%. The sample in question was peripheral blood, obtained 28 days after the second AZD1222 dose. Every receptor here comes from an adult who received the AZD1222 COVID-19 vaccine. CDR3s include the opening cysteine and the closing phenylalanine or tryptophan. The D gene is left open where the match is weak. Size tells how often a clone was seen (once, few, many) or the class of an expanded clone, and some rows leave it out.

J gene: TRBJ1-1
V gene: TRBV6-6
clone size: NA
D gene: NA
CDR3 protein: CASSYPGGVNTEAFF
CDR3 DNA: TGTGCCAGCAGTTACCCCGGGGGCGTGAACACTGAAGCTTTCTTT

J gene: TRBJ2-3
V gene: TRBV11-2
clone size: NA
D gene: TRBD2
CDR3 protein: CASRSGTSASTDTQYF
CDR3 DNA: TGTGCCAGCAGGTCCGGGACTAGCGCAAGCACAGATACGCAGTATTTT

J gene: TRBJ2-1
V gene: TRBV4-2
clone size: NA
D gene: TRBD2
CDR3 protein: CASSQDWTSGSAYNEQFF
CDR3 DNA: TGTGCCAGCAGCCAAGATTGGACTAGCGGGAGTGCCTACAATGAGCAGTTCTTC

J gene: TRBJ2-7
V gene: TRBV21-1
clone size: NA
D gene: NA
CDR3 protein: CASARAGTSKPYEQYF
CDR3 DNA: TGTGCCAGCGCCAGGGCCGGGACTAGCAAACCCTACGAGCAGTACTTC

J gene: TRBJ2-1
V gene: TRBV14
clone size: once
D gene: NA
CDR3 protein: CASSPSGSGEQFF
CDR3 DNA: TGTGCCAGCAGCCCTTCAGGGTCTGGAGAGCAGTTCTTC

J gene: TRBJ1-2
V gene: TRBV6-2/TRBV6-3
clone size: NA
D gene: NA
CDR3 protein: CASSRATYGYTF
CDR3 DNA: TGTGCCAGCAGTCGGGCCACCTATGGCTACACCTTC

J gene: TRBJ1-6
V gene: TRBV28
clone size: NA
D gene: NA
CDR3 protein: CASRVGSSYNSPLHF
CDR3 DNA: TGTGCCAGTAGAGTTGGTAGCTCCTATAATTCACCCCTCCACTTT

J gene: TRBJ2-7
V gene: TRBV27
clone size: NA
D gene: NA
CDR3 protein: CASSHLGESHGEQYF
CDR3 DNA: TGTGCCAGCAGCCACTTGGGGGAAAGCCATGGGGAGCAGTACTTC

J gene: TRBJ1-5
V gene: TRBV1
clone size: NA
D gene: NA
CDR3 protein: CTSSQDPAGGRQPQHF
CDR3 DNA: TGCACCAGCAGCCAAGATCCAGCAGGGGGCCGTCAGCCCCAGCATTTT

J gene: TRBJ1-1
V gene: TRBV11-1
clone size: NA
D gene: NA
CDR3 protein: CASSLVIGTEAFF
CDR3 DNA: TGTGCCAGCAGCTTAGTTATCGGCACTGAAGCTTTCTTT

J gene: TRBJ1-6
V gene: TRBV28
clone size: NA
D gene: NA
CDR3 protein: CASSPRRGSYNSPLHF
CDR3 DNA: TGTGCCAGCAGTCCCCGGAGAGGGTCCTATAATTCACCCCTCCACTTT

J gene: TRBJ2-6
V gene: TRBV7-9
clone size: NA
D gene: NA
CDR3 protein: CASSLTRPGANVLTF
CDR3 DNA: TGTGCCAGCAGCTTAACTCGGCCCGGGGCCAACGTCCTGACTTTC

J gene: TRBJ1-1
V gene: TRBV7-9
clone size: NA
D gene: NA
CDR3 protein: CASSLLGGDTEAFF
CDR3 DNA: TGTGCCAGCAGCCTACTAGGGGGGGACACTGAAGCTTTCTTT

J gene: TRBJ2-6
V gene: TRBV5-4
clone size: NA
D gene: TRBD2
CDR3 protein: CASSLEGLAISGANVLTF
CDR3 DNA: TGTGCCAGCAGCTTGGAAGGACTAGCGATCTCTGGGGCCAACGTCCTGACTTTC

J gene: TRBJ2-1
V gene: TRBV5-1
clone size: NA
D gene: TRBD2
CDR3 protein: CASSLGLAGGEEQFF
CDR3 DNA: TGCGCCAGCAGCTTGGGACTAGCGGGGGGTGAGGAGCAGTTCTTC

J gene: TRBJ2-1
V gene: TRBV24-1
clone size: once
D gene: NA
CDR3 protein: CATSVAGISSYNEQFF
CDR3 DNA: TGTGCCACCAGTGTGGCCGGGATAAGCTCCTACAATGAGCAGTTCTTC

J gene: TRBJ2-1
V gene: TRBV12-3/TRBV12-4
clone size: NA
D gene: NA
CDR3 protein: CASSLMNEQFF
CDR3 DNA: TGTGCCAGCAGTTTAATGAATGAGCAGTTCTTC

J gene: TRBJ2-3
V gene: TRBV11-2
clone size: NA
D gene: NA
CDR3 protein: CASSFTVSTDTQYF
CDR3 DNA: TGTGCCAGCAGCTTTACAGTAAGCACAGATACGCAGTATTTT

J gene: TRBJ2-1
V gene: TRBV9
clone size: NA
D gene: TRBD2
CDR3 protein: CASSVANLGGAYNEQFF
CDR3 DNA: TGTGCCAGCAGCGTAGCTAACCTCGGGGGGGCTTACAATGAGCAGTTCTTC

J gene: TRBJ2-7
V gene: TRBV4-1
clone size: few
D gene: TRBD2
CDR3 protein: CASSQDPFSSGSTYEQYF
CDR3 DNA: TGCGCCAGCAGCCAAGATCCCTTCTCTAGCGGGTCGACCTACGAGCAGTACTTC

J gene: TRBJ1-3
V gene: TRBV5-1
clone size: NA
D gene: NA
CDR3 protein: CASSLEGYGSGNTIYF
CDR3 DNA: TGCGCCAGCAGCTTGGAGGGGTACGGCTCTGGAAACACCATATATTTT

J gene: TRBJ1-1
V gene: TRBV11-2
clone size: NA
D gene: NA
CDR3 protein: CASSSGLVRGPEAFF
CDR3 DNA: TGTGCCAGCAGCTCCGGATTAGTTCGGGGACCTGAAGCTTTCTTT

J gene: TRBJ1-4
V gene: TRBV29-1
clone size: few
D gene: NA
CDR3 protein: CSVLATNEKLFF
CDR3 DNA: TGCAGCGTTCTTGCAACTAATGAAAAACTGTTTTTT

J gene: TRBJ2-7
V gene: TRBV6-6
clone size: NA
D gene: NA
CDR3 protein: CASRLPAGYEQYF
CDR3 DNA: TGTGCCAGCAGACTCCCGGCGGGATACGAGCAGTACTTC

J gene: TRBJ1-2
V gene: TRBV3-1/TRBV3-2
clone size: NA
D gene: NA
CDR3 protein: CASSHGPGAGYTF
CDR3 DNA: TGTGCCAGCAGCCACGGGCCAGGGGCCGGCTACACCTTC

J gene: TRBJ1-3
V gene: TRBV9
clone size: NA
D gene: NA
CDR3 protein: CASSVDYYSGNTIYF
CDR3 DNA: TGTGCCAGCAGCGTAGACTACTACTCTGGAAACACCATATATTTT

J gene: TRBJ1-6
V gene: TRBV18
clone size: NA
D gene: NA
CDR3 protein: CASSPQGVRGFDSPLHF
CDR3 DNA: TGTGCCAGCTCACCACAGGGGGTCAGAGGTTTTGATTCACCCCTCCACTTT

J gene: TRBJ1-2
V gene: TRBV5-1
clone size: once
D gene: NA
CDR3 protein: CASSLGPGNYGYTF
CDR3 DNA: TGCGCCAGCAGCTTGGGGCCAGGGAACTATGGCTACACCTTC

J gene: TRBJ1-6
V gene: TRBV28
clone size: NA
D gene: NA
CDR3 protein: CASSLRPDGQDSPLHF
CDR3 DNA: TGTGCCAGCAGTTTACGACCTGACGGCCAGGATTCACCCCTCCACTTT

J gene: TRBJ1-5
V gene: TRBV5-1
clone size: once
D gene: NA
CDR3 protein: CASSPWEGNQPQHF
CDR3 DNA: TGCGCCAGCAGCCCCTGGGAGGGCAATCAGCCCCAGCATTTT

J gene: TRBJ1-2
V gene: TRBV12-3/TRBV12-4
clone size: NA
D gene: TRBD1
CDR3 protein: CASRESTGYGYTF
CDR3 DNA: TGTGCCAGCAGGGAATCGACAGGGTATGGCTACACCTTC

J gene: TRBJ2-3
V gene: TRBV5-1
clone size: NA
D gene: NA
CDR3 protein: CASSFRLDPDTQYF
CDR3 DNA: TGCGCCAGCAGCTTCCGACTAGATCCAGATACGCAGTATTTT

J gene: TRBJ1-2
V gene: TRBV28
clone size: NA
D gene: NA
CDR3 protein: CASSSGPPSGGYTF
CDR3 DNA: TGTGCCAGCAGTTCCGGGCCTCCCTCGGGTGGCTACACCTTC

J gene: TRBJ1-1
V gene: TRBV11-2
clone size: once
D gene: TRBD1
CDR3 protein: CASSLWGQVGLEAFF
CDR3 DNA: TGTGCCAGCAGCTTGTGGGGACAGGTAGGGCTTGAAGCTTTCTTT

J gene: TRBJ2-5
V gene: TRBV29-1
clone size: NA
D gene: TRBD1
CDR3 protein: CSVTGQVLETQYF
CDR3 DNA: TGCAGCGTGACGGGACAGGTCCTAGAGACCCAGTACTTC

J gene: TRBJ1-1
V gene: TRBV28
clone size: NA
D gene: NA
CDR3 protein: CASSLYPARQAFF
CDR3 DNA: TGTGCCAGCAGTTTATATCCGGCAAGGCAAGCTTTCTTT

J gene: TRBJ2-3
V gene: TRBV28
clone size: NA
D gene: TRBD2
CDR3 protein: CASSLFGLAGGQGTDTQYF
CDR3 DNA: TGTGCCAGCAGTTTATTCGGACTAGCGGGAGGGCAGGGCACAGATACGCAGTATTTT

J gene: TRBJ2-1
V gene: TRBV6-6
clone size: NA
D gene: TRBD2
CDR3 protein: CASSYAGLAGDNEQFF
CDR3 DNA: TGTGCCAGCAGTTACGCGGGACTAGCGGGGGACAATGAGCAGTTCTTC

J gene: TRBJ2-7
V gene: TRBV6-2/TRBV6-3
clone size: NA
D gene: TRBD2
CDR3 protein: CASSPAGLREEAEQYF
CDR3 DNA: TGTGCCAGCAGTCCCGCCGGGTTGCGGGAGGAGGCCGAGCAGTACTTC

J gene: TRBJ2-5
V gene: TRBV27
clone size: once
D gene: NA
CDR3 protein: CASSLKGSPRTQYF
CDR3 DNA: TGTGCCAGCAGTTTAAAGGGGTCCCCACGGACCCAGTACTTC

J gene: TRBJ1-1
V gene: TRBV6-5
clone size: NA
D gene: TRBD1
CDR3 protein: CASRGQGAIAEAFF
CDR3 DNA: TGTGCCAGCAGGGGACAGGGGGCGATTGCTGAAGCTTTCTTT

J gene: TRBJ1-3
V gene: TRBV6-4
clone size: NA
D gene: NA
CDR3 protein: CASSVTGFSGNTIYF
CDR3 DNA: TGTGCCAGCAGTGTAACAGGGTTCTCTGGAAACACCATATATTTT

J gene: TRBJ1-4
V gene: TRBV19
clone size: NA
D gene: TRBD1
CDR3 protein: CASSIGDSLNEKLFF
CDR3 DNA: TGTGCCAGTAGTATTGGGGACAGTCTTAATGAAAAACTGTTTTTT

J gene: TRBJ1-2
V gene: TRBV18
clone size: NA
D gene: NA
CDR3 protein: CASSPAAALNYGYTF
CDR3 DNA: TGTGCCAGCTCACCAGCGGCAGCCCTTAACTATGGCTACACCTTC

J gene: TRBJ2-4
V gene: TRBV5-6
clone size: once
D gene: TRBD2
CDR3 protein: CASSRPALAGGPKNIQYF
CDR3 DNA: TGTGCCAGCAGTCGACCCGCTCTAGCGGGGGGGCCCAAAAACATTCAGTACTTC

J gene: TRBJ2-7
V gene: TRBV19
clone size: once
D gene: NA
CDR3 protein: CASSIGGTAAYEQYF
CDR3 DNA: TGTGCCAGTAGTATAGGGGGGACGGCCGCCTACGAGCAGTACTTC

J gene: TRBJ1-2
V gene: TRBV5-1
clone size: NA
D gene: NA
CDR3 protein: CASMVGPNGYGYTF
CDR3 DNA: TGCGCCAGCATGGTGGGCCCGAATGGGTATGGCTACACCTTC

J gene: TRBJ1-5
V gene: TRBV30
clone size: NA
D gene: NA
CDR3 protein: CARSAGNNQPQHF
CDR3 DNA: TGTGCCCGGAGTGCGGGGAACAATCAGCCCCAGCATTTT

J gene: TRBJ2-2
V gene: TRBV6-6
clone size: NA
D gene: NA
CDR3 protein: CASSRSGELFF
CDR3 DNA: TGTGCCAGCAGCAGGTCCGGGGAGCTGTTTTTT

J gene: TRBJ1-1
V gene: TRBV14
clone size: NA
D gene: NA
CDR3 protein: CASSQDTGLSNTEAFF
CDR3 DNA: TGTGCCAGCAGCCAAGACACAGGGCTATCGAACACTGAAGCTTTCTTT